These T cell receptor beta chains were read from a single sample in a study of blood T cell repertoires in COVID-19. Profiling relied on immunoSEQ multiplex PCR, and the TCRdb table lists in-frame clones only, not all of them. The repertoire includes more than 150,000 clones, roughly 87% of them detected once, and 6% to 7.5% sits in the top ten. Sequencing was carried out using PBMCs or T cells enriched from blood (not recorded which). The receptors shown here come from a woman between 50 and 59 years old who had recovered from COVID-19. CDR3s include the opening cysteine and the closing phenylalanine or tryptophan. Each record gives: CDR3 length, clone size, J gene, D gene, V gene, CDR3 protein, CDR3 DNA. A D gene is named only where the DNA matches it firmly. Some rows have no size entry. The others give once, few or many, or a class for an expanded clone.

14 NA TRBJ1-2 NA TRBV5-4 CASSANVGGYGYTF TGTGCCAGCAGCGCAAATGTGGGAGGCTATGGCTACACCTTC
13 NA TRBJ2-3 NA TRBV19 CASGLRESDTQYF TGTGCCAGTGGGCTACGGGAGTCAGATACGCAGTATTTT
15 NA TRBJ2-1 NA TRBV27 CASSLSSGLQGEQFF TGTGCCAGCAGTTTATCATCAGGGCTTCAAGGTGAGCAGTTCTTC
17 NA TRBJ2-3 TRBD2 TRBV4-1 CASSLAGGTLSTDTQYF TGCGCCAGCAGCCTAGCGGGAGGTACCCTGAGCACAGATACGCAGTATTTT
14 NA TRBJ2-7 NA TRBV6-5 CASSYSSQTYEQYF TGTGCCAGCAGTTACTCGTCCCAGACCTACGAGCAGTACTTC
15 NA TRBJ1-2 NA TRBV19 CASSTTGMSANGYTF TGTGCCAGTAGTACCACCGGGATGAGTGCAAATGGCTACACCTTC
15 NA TRBJ2-2 TRBD1 TRBV24-1 CATSDGTGRTGELFF TGTGCCACCAGTGATGGGACAGGGAGAACCGGGGAGCTGTTTTTT
15 NA TRBJ1-6 NA TRBV11-1 CASSSTAGAGSPLHF TGTGCCAGCAGCTCGACGGCCGGGGCGGGATCACCCCTCCACTTT
15 NA TRBJ1-2 TRBD1 TRBV30 CAWSRDRTFNYGYTF TGTGCCTGGAGTCGGGACAGAACGTTTAACTATGGCTACACCTTC
13 NA TRBJ1-2 TRBD1 TRBV2 CASAEQGVGGYTF TGTGCCAGCGCGGAACAGGGGGTAGGTGGCTACACCTTC
15 NA TRBJ2-7 TRBD2 TRBV6-2/TRBV6-3 CASSRPGLAGHEQYF TGTGCCAGCAGCCGACCGGGACTAGCGGGCCACGAGCAGTACTTC
13 once TRBJ2-1 TRBD2 TRBV24-1 CATSLAGGNEQFF TGTGCCACCAGCCTAGCGGGAGGCAATGAGCAGTTCTTC
15 NA TRBJ1-4 NA TRBV30 CAGRKGQWANEKLFF TGTGCCGGGAGAAAGGGGCAATGGGCTAATGAAAAACTGTTTTTT
13 once TRBJ1-2 NA TRBV2 CASSEEEYYGYTF TGTGCCAGCAGTGAAGAGGAGTACTATGGCTACACCTTC
18 NA TRBJ2-5 TRBD1 TRBV11-3 CASSLVGGSRGSAETQYF TGTGCCAGCAGCTTAGTAGGTGGAAGCAGGGGGTCCGCAGAGACCCAGTACTTC
14 NA TRBJ2-5 TRBD2 TRBV27 CASSLGGRVETQYF TGTGCCAGCAGTTTAGGCGGGAGGGTTGAGACCCAGTACTTC
13 NA TRBJ1-1 TRBD1 TRBV30 CALAQGAGTEAFF TGTGCCTTGGCACAGGGGGCCGGCACTGAAGCTTTCTTT
15 NA TRBJ2-2 NA TRBV7-9 CASSPRATGTGELFF TGTGCCAGCAGTCCGAGGGCCACAGGGACCGGGGAGCTGTTTTTT
11 NA TRBJ1-2 NA TRBV27 CASSAGYGYTF TGTGCCAGCAGTGCGGGATATGGCTACACCTTC
11 few TRBJ1-1 NA TRBV20-1 CSADLNTEAFF TGCAGTGCCGACTTGAACACTGAAGCTTTCTTT
13 NA TRBJ2-7 NA TRBV18 CASSGEVGYEQYF TGTGCCAGCTCAGGGGAGGTTGGTTACGAGCAGTACTTC
13 NA TRBJ1-1 TRBD1 TRBV25-1 CASSVFTGQVAFF TGTGCCAGCAGTGTGTTTACCGGACAGGTCGCTTTCTTT
14 NA TRBJ2-5 NA TRBV5-4 CASSPMTGVETQYF TGTGCCAGCAGCCCAATGACCGGAGTAGAGACCCAGTACTTC
12 NA TRBJ2-1 NA TRBV2 CASSALFDEQFF TGTGCCAGCAGTGCTCTCTTCGATGAGCAGTTCTTC
15 NA TRBJ1-1 NA TRBV4-1 CASSQLSQVNTEAFF TGCGCCAGCAGCCAACTGAGTCAGGTGAACACTGAAGCTTTCTTT
15 once TRBJ1-4 NA TRBV5-4 CASSLAGLGGEKLFF TGTGCCAGCAGCTTGGCCGGGTTAGGTGGGGAAAAACTGTTTTTT
18 NA TRBJ2-3 TRBD2 TRBV28 CASSSPGLAGGGTDTQYF TGTGCCAGCAGTTCTCCGGGACTAGCGGGAGGTGGTACAGATACGCAGTATTTT
17 NA TRBJ2-7 TRBD2 TRBV7-6 CASSPQGGTSGSYEQYF TGTGCCAGCAGCCCCCAAGGGGGGACTAGCGGCTCCTACGAGCAGTACTTC
16 NA TRBJ1-2 NA TRBV7-3 CASSLVPGGYLMGYTF TGTGCCAGCAGCTTAGTTCCGGGGGGCTATCTTATGGGCTACACCTTC
16 once TRBJ2-1 TRBD2 TRBV4-2 CASSQRRSGSLNEQFF TGTGCCAGCAGCCAGAGACGTAGCGGGAGCTTGAATGAGCAGTTCTTC
15 few TRBJ2-2 NA TRBV28 CASSPLQGGVGELFF TGTGCCAGCAGTCCATTACAGGGGGGGGTCGGGGAGCTGTTTTTT
12 NA TRBJ1-1 NA TRBV3-1/TRBV3-2 CASSSWETEAFF TGTGCCAGCAGCTCGTGGGAGACTGAAGCTTTCTTT
14 NA TRBJ2-7 NA TRBV2 CASSDWQGSYEQYF TGTGCCAGCAGTGATTGGCAGGGGTCATACGAGCAGTACTTC
15 NA TRBJ1-2 TRBD1 TRBV28 CASSAGGAMDYGYTF TGTGCCAGCAGCGCAGGGGGCGCGATGGACTATGGCTACACCTTC
16 NA TRBJ2-3 TRBD1 TRBV4-1 CASSQAQRQGADTQYF TGCGCCAGCAGCCAAGCCCAACGACAGGGGGCAGATACGCAGTATTTT